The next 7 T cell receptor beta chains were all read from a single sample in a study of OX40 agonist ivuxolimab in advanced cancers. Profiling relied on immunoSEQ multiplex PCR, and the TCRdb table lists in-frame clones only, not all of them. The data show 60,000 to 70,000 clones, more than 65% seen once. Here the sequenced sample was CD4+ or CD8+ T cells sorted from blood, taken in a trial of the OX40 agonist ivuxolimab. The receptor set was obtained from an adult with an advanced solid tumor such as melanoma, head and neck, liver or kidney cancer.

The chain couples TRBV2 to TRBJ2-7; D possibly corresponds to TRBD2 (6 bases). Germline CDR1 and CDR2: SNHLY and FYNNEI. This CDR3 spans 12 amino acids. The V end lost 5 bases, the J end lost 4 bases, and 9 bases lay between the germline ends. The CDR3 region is CASSYGGYEQYF. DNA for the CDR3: TGTGCCAGCAGTTACGGGGGATACGAGCAGTACTTC.

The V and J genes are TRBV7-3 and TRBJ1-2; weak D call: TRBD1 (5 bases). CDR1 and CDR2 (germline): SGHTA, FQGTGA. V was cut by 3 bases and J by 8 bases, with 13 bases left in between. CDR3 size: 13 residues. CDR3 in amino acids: CASSFQGGEGYTF. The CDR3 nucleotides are TGTGCCAGCAGCTTTCAGGGAGGTGAGGGCTACACCTTC.

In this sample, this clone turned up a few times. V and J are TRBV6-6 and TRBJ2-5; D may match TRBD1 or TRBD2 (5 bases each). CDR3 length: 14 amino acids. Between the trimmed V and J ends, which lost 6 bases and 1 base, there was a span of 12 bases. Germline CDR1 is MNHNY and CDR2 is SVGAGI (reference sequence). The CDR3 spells CASRWGRSQETQYF. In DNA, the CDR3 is TGTGCCAGCAGATGGGGACGGAGCCAAGAGACCCAGTACTTC.

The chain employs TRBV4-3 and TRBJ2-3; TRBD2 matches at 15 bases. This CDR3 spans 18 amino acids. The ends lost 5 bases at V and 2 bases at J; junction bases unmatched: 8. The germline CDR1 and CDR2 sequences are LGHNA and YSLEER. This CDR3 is CASSGGLAGGPPTDTQYF. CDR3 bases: TGCGCCAGCAGCGGGGGACTAGCGGGGGGACCCCCCACAGATACGCAGTATTTT.

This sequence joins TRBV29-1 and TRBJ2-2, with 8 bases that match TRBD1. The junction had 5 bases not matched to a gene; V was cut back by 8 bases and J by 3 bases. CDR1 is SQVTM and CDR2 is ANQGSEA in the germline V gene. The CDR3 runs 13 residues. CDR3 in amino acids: CSYRQGYTGELFF. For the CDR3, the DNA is TGCAGCTATCGACAGGGGTACACCGGGGAGCTGTTTTTT.

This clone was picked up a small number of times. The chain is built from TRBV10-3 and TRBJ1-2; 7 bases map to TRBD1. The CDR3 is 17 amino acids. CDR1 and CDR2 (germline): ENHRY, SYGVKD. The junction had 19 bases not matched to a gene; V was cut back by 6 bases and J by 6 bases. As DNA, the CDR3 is TGTGCCATCAGGACCGATCAAGCAGAACAGGGGACGGATGGCTACACCTTC. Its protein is CAIRTDQAEQGTDGYTF.

CDR3 in amino acids: CASAQGDVTEAFF. The CDR3 DNA reads as TGTGCCAGCGCCCAGGGGGACGTCACTGAAGCTTTCTTT. The chain has TRBV6-5 and TRBJ1-1, with TRBD1 matching over 7 bases. With V trimmed by 8 bases and J by 4 bases, 7 bases remained unmatched. Germline CDR1 reads MNHEY; CDR2 reads SVGAGI. The CDR3 runs 13 residues.